The source of this TCR beta chain is a study of human T cells and chemical hapten exposure. Study-wide context: The scalp of each patient received a weekly diphenylcyclopropenone dose for the full roughly 24-week study.

General observations from the study: Expanded TCRs grouped into significantly more large CDR3 similarity clusters than controls produced. Donors, who had alopecia, may show an immune response that differs from healthy people's.

CDR3 length: 13 residues. Germline V gives CDR1 KGHDR, CDR2 SFDVKD. V was pared by 9 bases and J by 0 bases, with 9 bases between. TCRdb used MiXCR to reprocess the RACE reads, holding one entry per CDR3 protein. The sample contains 80,000 to 100,000 distinct CDR3 sequences, around an eighth of which appear only once. Time point defined: patch test 1, 2 weeks after DPC sensitization. Treatment of the sample: therapeutic diphenylcyclopropenone sensitization with weekly scalp DPC. Regarding this clonotype: Its antigen is undetermined.

Sequencing was performed on whole blood, taken in connection with sensitization to the hapten diphenylcyclopropenone (DPC). The clonotype originates from a woman between 35 and 50 years old with alopecia areata. Some clones in this sample may be carry-over from other donors' samples. This rearrangement joins TRBV24-1 to TRBJ2-3; maybe TRBD2 (6 bases). The CDR3 sequence: CATGGVSTDTQYF. The CDR3 region has the DNA TGTGCCACCGGAGGGGTAAGCACAGATACGCAGTATTTT.